Given below is one T cell receptor beta chain in context. Its antigen is not identified. This sample is part of a study of T cells in localized non-small cell lung cancer. Study-wide points: Appearing in adjacent lung were a median 57 of the top 100 tumor clones. Uninvolved nearby lung showed the greatest T cell clonality, exceeding that found in tumor. Higher adjacent-lung clonality was associated with shorter survival.

The method was immunoSEQ multiplex PCR; TCRdb's version includes in-frame clones alone and lacks a portion of them. The sample yields 1,900 or so clones, roughly 28% seen once. This TCR derives from a woman aged 40 to 75 with stage II lung adenocarcinoma. The sequencing here drew on normal lung tissue next to the tumor, taken before any cancer treatment.

CDR3 amino acids: CASSLVDHSGNTIYF. CDR3 nucleotide sequence: TGTGCCAGCAGCCTCGTCGATCACTCTGGAAACACCATATATTTT. The gene calls are TRBV6-8 and TRBJ1-3; D uncertain. The V and J ends lost 6 bases and 0 bases respectively, with 12 bases between them. This CDR3 has 15 residues. The germline gives CDR1 MNHGY, CDR2 SAAAGT.